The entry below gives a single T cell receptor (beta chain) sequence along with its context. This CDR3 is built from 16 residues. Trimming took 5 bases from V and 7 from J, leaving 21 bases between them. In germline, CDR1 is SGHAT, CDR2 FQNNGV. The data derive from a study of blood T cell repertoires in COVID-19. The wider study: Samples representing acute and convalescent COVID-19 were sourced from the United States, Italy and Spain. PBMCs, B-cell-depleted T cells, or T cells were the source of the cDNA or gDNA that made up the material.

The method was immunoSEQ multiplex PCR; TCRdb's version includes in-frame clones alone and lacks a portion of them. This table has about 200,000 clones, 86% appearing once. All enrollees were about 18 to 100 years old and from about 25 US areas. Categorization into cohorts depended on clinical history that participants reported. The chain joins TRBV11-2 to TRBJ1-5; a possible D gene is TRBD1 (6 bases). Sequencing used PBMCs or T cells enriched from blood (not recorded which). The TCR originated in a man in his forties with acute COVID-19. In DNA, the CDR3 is TGTGCCAGCAGCCGAACGAGGGGGGGCCGAGGGCAGCCCCAGCATTTT. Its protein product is CASSRTRGGRGQPQHF.